The 8 T cell receptor beta chains below come from one sample, sequenced in a study. One entry per CDR3 protein, called by TCRdb with MiXCR from the 5' RACE reads. The sample has 5,300 or so distinct CDR3 sequences, 36% seen once. Input material: memory CD4+ T cells sorted from blood. Subset given: memory CD4+ T cells, CD4+CD45RO+CD25-. The receptors stem from a female donor with breast cancer.

The sample holds many counts of this clonotype. This chain uses TRBV20-1 with TRBJ1-1; D gene uncertain. The germline V gene has CDR1 DFQATT and CDR2 SNEGSKA (reference sequence). The V end lost 1 base, the J end lost 1 base, and 4 bases lay between the germline ends. The CDR3 runs to 12 residues. Here the CDR3 reads CSARVGNTEAFF. CDR3 coding DNA: TGCAGTGCTAGAGTGGGGAACACTGAAGCTTTCTTT.

The V and J genes are TRBV20-1 and TRBJ2-3; 8 bases align to TRBD1. The CDR3 is 16 residues long. Germline lookup yields CDR1 DFQATT and CDR2 SNEGSKA (reference sequence). J was trimmed by 4 bases and V by 1 base; bases with no gene match: 10. CDR3 protein: CSARASTGALADTQYF. CDR3 DNA sequence: TGCAGTGCTAGAGCCTCGACAGGGGCTCTGGCAGATACGCAGTATTTT.

This clonotype is deemed medium-sized. This rearrangement joins TRBV20-1 to TRBJ1-1; D remains unclear. CDR1 and CDR2 from the germline V gene are DFQATT and SNEGSKA (reference sequence). Trimming removed 5 bases from V and 2 bases from J, with 6 bases in between. The CDR3 consists of 11 residues. CDR3 sequence: CSADTNTEAFF. The CDR3 DNA sequence: TGCAGTGCTGACACCAACACTGAAGCTTTCTTT.

This chain joins TRBV20-1 and TRBJ2-3; a possible D gene is TRBD1 (5 bases). Trimming took off 7 bases at V and 2 bases at J, with 10 bases between the two ends. The CDR3 covers 12 residues. In germline, CDR1 is DFQATT, CDR2 SNEGSKA (reference sequence). This CDR3 is CSVLGLTDTQYF. The CDR3 region has the DNA TGCAGTGTTCTGGGGCTCACAGATACGCAGTATTTT.

This rearrangement joins TRBV20-1 to TRBJ1-3; D perhaps matches TRBD1 (5 bases). In germline, CDR1 is DFQATT, CDR2 SNEGSKA (reference sequence). The CDR3 is made up of 17 amino acids. V was trimmed by 0 bases and J by 0 bases, leaving 15 bases between them. The CDR3 DNA reads TGCAGTGCTAGAGATGGGTTTTGGGACCCCTCTGGAAACACCATATATTTT. Translation gives CSARDGFWDPSGNTIYF.

The V call is TRBV5-1, the J call TRBJ2-7, with D uncertain. The V end was cut by 0 bases, the J end by 4 bases, with 14 bases between. Germline V CDR1 and CDR2: SGHRS, YFSETQ. The CDR3 runs 15 residues. This CDR3 is CASSLGLNSTYEQYF. The DNA of the CDR3 is TGCGCCAGCAGCTTGGGGCTAAACTCCACATACGAGCAGTACTTC.

The chain is built from TRBV4-2 and TRBJ2-1; 13 nucleotides match TRBD2. CDR3 length: 15 amino acids. In germline, CDR1 is LGHNA, CDR2 YNFKEQ. V shed 4 bases and J 10 bases; nucleotides not matched to a gene: 7. The CDR3 region has the DNA TGTGCCAGCAGCCCACGGACTAGCGGGAGAAACGAGCAGTTCTTC. It encodes CASSPRTSGRNEQFF.

This chain uses TRBV29-1 with TRBJ2-3; 10 nucleotides line up with TRBD1. Germline V gives CDR1 SQVTM, CDR2 ANQGSEA. V lost 5 bases to trimming and J lost 3 bases; unmatched junction nucleotides: 2. CDR3 size: 13 residues. Here the CDR3 reads CSVRTGGTDTQYF. The CDR3 region has the DNA TGCAGCGTTAGGACAGGGGGGACAGATACGCAGTATTTT.